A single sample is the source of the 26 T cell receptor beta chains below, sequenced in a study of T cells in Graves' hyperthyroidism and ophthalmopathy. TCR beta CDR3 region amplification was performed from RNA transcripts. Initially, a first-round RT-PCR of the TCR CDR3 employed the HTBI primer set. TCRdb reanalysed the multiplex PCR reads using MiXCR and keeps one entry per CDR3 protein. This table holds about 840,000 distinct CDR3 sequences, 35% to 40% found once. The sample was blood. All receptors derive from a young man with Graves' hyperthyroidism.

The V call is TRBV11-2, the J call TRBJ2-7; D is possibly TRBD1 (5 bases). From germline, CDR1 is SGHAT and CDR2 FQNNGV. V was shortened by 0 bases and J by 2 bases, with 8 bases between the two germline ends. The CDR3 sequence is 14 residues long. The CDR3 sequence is CASSLDLGAYEQYF. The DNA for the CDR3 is TGTGCCAGCAGCTTAGATCTAGGGGCCTACGAGCAGTACTTC.

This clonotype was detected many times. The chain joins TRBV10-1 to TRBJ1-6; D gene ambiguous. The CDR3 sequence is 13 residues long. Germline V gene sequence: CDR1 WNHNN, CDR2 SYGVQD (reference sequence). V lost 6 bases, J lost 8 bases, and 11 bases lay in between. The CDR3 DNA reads TGCGCCAGCAGGATGACTCGGGATTCACCCCTCCACTTT. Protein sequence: CASRMTRDSPLHF.

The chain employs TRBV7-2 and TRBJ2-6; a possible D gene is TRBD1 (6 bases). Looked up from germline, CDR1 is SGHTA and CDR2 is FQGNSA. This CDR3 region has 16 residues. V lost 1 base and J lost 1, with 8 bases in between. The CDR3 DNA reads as TGTGCCAGCAGCTTAGGGGGACAATCTGGGGCCAACGTCCTGACTTTC. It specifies CASSLGGQSGANVLTF. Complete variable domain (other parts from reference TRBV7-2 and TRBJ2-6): GAGVSQSPSNKVTEKGKDVELRCDPISGHTALYWYRQSLGQGLEFLIYFQGNSAPDKSGLPSDRFSAERTGGSVSTLTIQRTQQEDSAVYLCASSLGGQSGANVLTFGAGSRLTVL.

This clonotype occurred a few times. CDR3 residues: CASSLGPYRDYEQYF. As DNA, the CDR3 is TGTGCCAGCAGCTTAGGGCCGTACAGGGACTACGAGCAGTACTTC. The V and J genes are TRBV7-2 and TRBJ2-7; D may be TRBD1 (6 bases). This CDR3 has 15 residues. Trimming pared 1 base from V and 3 bases from J, leaving 13 bases between. CDR1 and CDR2 (germline): SGHTA, FQGNSA. The full variable domain, in which reference TRBV7-2 and TRBJ2-7 provide the parts outside the CDR3, is GAGVSQSPSNKVTEKGKDVELRCDPISGHTALYWYRQSLGQGLEFLIYFQGNSAPDKSGLPSDRFSAERTGGSVSTLTIQRTQQEDSAVYLCASSLGPYRDYEQYFGPGTRLTVT.

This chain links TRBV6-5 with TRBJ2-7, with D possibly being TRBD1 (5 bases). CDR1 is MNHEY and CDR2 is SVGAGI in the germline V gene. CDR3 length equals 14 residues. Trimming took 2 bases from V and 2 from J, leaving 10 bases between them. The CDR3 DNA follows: TGTGCCAGCAGTTACGACAGTTTTGCCTACGAGCAGTACTTC. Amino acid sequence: CASSYDSFAYEQYF.

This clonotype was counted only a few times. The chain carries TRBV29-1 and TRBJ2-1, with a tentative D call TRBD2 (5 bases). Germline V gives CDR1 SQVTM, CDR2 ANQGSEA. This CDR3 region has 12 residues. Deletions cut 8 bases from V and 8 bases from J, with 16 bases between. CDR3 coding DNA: TGCAGCCTCACCAGCCGGGGATATGAGCAGTTCTTC. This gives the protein CSLTSRGYEQFF.

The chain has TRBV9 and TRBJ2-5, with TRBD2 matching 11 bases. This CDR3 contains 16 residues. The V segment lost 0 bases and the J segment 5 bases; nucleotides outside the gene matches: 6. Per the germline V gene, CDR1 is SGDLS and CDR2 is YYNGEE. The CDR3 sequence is CASSVELAGGTETQYF. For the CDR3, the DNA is TGTGCCAGCAGCGTAGAGCTAGCGGGAGGTACGGAGACCCAGTACTTC. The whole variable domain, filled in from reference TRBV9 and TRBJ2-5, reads DSGVTQTPKHLITATGQRVTLRCSPRSGDLSVYWYQQSLDQGLQFLIQYYNGEERAKGNILERFSAQQFPDLHSELNLSSLELGDSALYFCASSVELAGGTETQYFGPGTRLLVL.

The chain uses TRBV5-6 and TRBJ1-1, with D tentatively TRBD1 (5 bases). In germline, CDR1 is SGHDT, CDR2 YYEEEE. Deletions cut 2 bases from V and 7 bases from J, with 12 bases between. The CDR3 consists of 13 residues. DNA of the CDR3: TGTGCCAGCAGCTTTTGGGGCGTTGATGAAGCTTTCTTT. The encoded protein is CASSFWGVDEAFF.

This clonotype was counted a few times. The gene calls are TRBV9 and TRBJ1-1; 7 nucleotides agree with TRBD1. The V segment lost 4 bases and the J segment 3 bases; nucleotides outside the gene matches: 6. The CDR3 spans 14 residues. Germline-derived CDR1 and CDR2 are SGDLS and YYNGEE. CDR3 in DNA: TGTGCCAGCAGCCAAGTTCAGGGGGACACTGAAGCTTTCTTT. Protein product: CASSQVQGDTEAFF.

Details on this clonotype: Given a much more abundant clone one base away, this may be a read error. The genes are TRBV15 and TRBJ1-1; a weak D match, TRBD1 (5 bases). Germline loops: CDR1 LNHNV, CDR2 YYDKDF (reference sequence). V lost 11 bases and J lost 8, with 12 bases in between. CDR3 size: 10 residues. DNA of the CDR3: TGTGCCGCTGGGACCCCGGAAGCTTTCTTT. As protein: CAAGTPEAFF.

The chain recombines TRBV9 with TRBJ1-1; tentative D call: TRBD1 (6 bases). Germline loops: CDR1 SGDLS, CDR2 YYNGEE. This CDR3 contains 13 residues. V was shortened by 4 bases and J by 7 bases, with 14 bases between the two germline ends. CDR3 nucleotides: TGTGCCAGCAGCCCCCCAGGGGATGATGAAGCTTTCTTT. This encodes CASSPPGDDEAFF.

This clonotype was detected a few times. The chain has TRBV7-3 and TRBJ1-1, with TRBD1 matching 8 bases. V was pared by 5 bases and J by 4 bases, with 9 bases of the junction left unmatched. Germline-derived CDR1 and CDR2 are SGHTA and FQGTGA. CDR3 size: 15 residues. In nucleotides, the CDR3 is TGTGCCAGCAGCCTTTTAGGACAGGGAGGCACTGAAGCTTTCTTT. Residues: CASSLLGQGGTEAFF.

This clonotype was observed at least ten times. The chain's CDR3 is CASSTNSGPSSPLHF. The CDR3 coding sequence is TGTGCCAGCAGTACCAATTCGGGGCCAAGTTCACCCCTCCACTTT. The rearrangement joins TRBV2 to TRBJ1-6; the D gene is possibly TRBD1 (5 bases). V was shortened by 5 bases and J by 9 bases, with 17 bases between the two germline ends. Germline CDR1 SNHLY, CDR2 FYNNEI. CDR3 length: 15 amino acids.

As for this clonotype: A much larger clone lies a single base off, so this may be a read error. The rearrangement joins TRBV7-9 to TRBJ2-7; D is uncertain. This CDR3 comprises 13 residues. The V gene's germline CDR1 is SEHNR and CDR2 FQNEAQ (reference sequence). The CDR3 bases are TGTGCCGGCAGCACAAGCAGCGCCTACGAGCAGTACTTC. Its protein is CAGSTSSAYEQYF. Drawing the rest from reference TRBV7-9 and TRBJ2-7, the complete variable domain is DTGVSQNPRHKITKRGQNVTFRCDPISEHNRLYWYRQTLGQGPEFLTYFQNEAQLEKSRLLSDRFSAERPKGSFSTLEIQRTEQGDSAMYLCAGSTSSAYEQYFGPGTRLTVT.

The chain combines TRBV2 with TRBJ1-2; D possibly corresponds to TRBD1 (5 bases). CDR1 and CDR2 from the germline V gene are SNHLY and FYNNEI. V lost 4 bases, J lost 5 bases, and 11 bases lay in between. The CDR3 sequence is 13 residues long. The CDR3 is CASSGRELYGYTF. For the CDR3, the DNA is TGTGCCAGCAGTGGCAGGGAGTTGTATGGCTACACCTTC.

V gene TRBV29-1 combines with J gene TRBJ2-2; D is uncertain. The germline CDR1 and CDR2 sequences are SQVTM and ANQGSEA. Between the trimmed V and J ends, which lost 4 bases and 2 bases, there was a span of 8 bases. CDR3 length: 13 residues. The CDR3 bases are TGCAGCGTTGGTTGGGGAAACACCGGGGAGCTGTTTTTT. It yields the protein CSVGWGNTGELFF.

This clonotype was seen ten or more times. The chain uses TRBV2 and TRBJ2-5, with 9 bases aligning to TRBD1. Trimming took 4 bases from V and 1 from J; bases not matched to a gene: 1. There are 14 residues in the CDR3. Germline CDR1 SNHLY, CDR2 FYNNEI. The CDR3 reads CASSGDRVQETQYF. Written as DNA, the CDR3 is TGTGCCAGCAGTGGGGACAGGGTCCAAGAGACCCAGTACTTC. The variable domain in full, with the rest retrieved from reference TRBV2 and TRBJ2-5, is EPEVTQTPSHQVTQMGQEVILRCVPISNHLYFYWYRQILGQKVEFLVSFYNNEISEKSEIFDDQFSVERPDGSNFTLKIRSTKLEDSAMYFCASSGDRVQETQYFGPGTRLLVL.

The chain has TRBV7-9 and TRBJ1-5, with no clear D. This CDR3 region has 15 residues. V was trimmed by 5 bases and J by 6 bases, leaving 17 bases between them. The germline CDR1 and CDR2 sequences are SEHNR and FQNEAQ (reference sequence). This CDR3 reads CASSQEGGPGQPQHF. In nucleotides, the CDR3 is TGTGCCAGCAGCCAAGAAGGCGGTCCAGGTCAGCCCCAGCATTTT. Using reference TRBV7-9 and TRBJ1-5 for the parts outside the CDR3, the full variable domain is DTGVSQNPRHKITKRGQNVTFRCDPISEHNRLYWYRQTLGQGPEFLTYFQNEAQLEKSRLLSDRFSAERPKGSFSTLEIQRTEQGDSAMYLCASSQEGGPGQPQHFGDGTRLSIL.

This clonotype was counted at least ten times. The CDR3 region has the DNA TGCGCCAGCAGTGCAGGGACAGCCGTCTCTGGGCAGTACTTC. Amino acid sequence: CASSAGTAVSGQYF. The V call is TRBV10-1, the J call TRBJ2-7, with TRBD1 matching 7 bases. The V gene's germline CDR1 is WNHNN and CDR2 SYGVQD (reference sequence). This CDR3 is 14 amino acids long. V was pared by 4 bases and J by 9 bases, with 12 bases of the junction left unmatched.

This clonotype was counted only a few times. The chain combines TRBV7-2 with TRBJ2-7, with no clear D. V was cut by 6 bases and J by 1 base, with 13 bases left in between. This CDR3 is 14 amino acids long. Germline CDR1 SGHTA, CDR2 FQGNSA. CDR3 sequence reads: CASSYSARSYEQYF. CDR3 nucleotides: TGTGCCAGCAGTTACTCTGCTCGTTCCTACGAGCAGTACTTC.

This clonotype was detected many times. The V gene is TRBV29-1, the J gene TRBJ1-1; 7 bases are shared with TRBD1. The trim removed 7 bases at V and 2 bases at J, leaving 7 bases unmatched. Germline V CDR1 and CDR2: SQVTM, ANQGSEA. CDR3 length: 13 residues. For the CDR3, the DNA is TGCAGCGCCGCGAGGGACAGAAACACTGAAGCTTTCTTT. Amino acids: CSAARDRNTEAFF.

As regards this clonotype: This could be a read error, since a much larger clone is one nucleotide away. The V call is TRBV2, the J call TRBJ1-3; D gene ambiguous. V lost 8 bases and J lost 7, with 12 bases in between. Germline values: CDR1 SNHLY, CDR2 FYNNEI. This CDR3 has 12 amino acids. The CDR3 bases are TGTGCCAGCGGTCCGGGCCGGAACACCATATATTTT. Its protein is CASGPGRNTIYF.

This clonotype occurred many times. CDR3 coding DNA: TGTGCCAGCAGTGAATCAAGGCGGTTAAACACTGAAGCTTTCTTT. This translates into CASSESRRLNTEAFF. The chain couples TRBV25-1 to TRBJ1-1, with D hard to call. CDR3 length: 15 amino acids. Trimming stripped 1 base from V and 2 bases from J, with 11 bases between. Germline CDR1 is MGHDK and CDR2 is SYGVNS.

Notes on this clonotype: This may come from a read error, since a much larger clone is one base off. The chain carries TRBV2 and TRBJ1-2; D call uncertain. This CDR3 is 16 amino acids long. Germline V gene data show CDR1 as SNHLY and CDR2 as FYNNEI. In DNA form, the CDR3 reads TGTGCCTGCAGCGTTGGGAGGGAAACCGACCTGTATGGCTACACCTTC. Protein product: CACSVGRETDLYGYTF.

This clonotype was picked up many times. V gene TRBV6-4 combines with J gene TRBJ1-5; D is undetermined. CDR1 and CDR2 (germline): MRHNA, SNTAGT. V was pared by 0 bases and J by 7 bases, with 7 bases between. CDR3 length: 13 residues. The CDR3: CASSDSAGQPQHF. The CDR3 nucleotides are TGTGCCAGCAGTGACTCAGCAGGCCAGCCCCAGCATTTT.

The CDR3 nucleotides are TGCAGCGTTGCTGACAGCTTCTCTGGGGCCAACGTCCTGACTTTC. Translating gives CSVADSFSGANVLTF. This sequence joins TRBV29-1 and TRBJ2-6; tentatively, D is TRBD1 (5 bases). Germline CDR1 is SQVTM and CDR2 is ANQGSEA. V lost 4 bases to trimming and J lost 0 bases, with 10 bases between them. This CDR3 is built from 15 residues.